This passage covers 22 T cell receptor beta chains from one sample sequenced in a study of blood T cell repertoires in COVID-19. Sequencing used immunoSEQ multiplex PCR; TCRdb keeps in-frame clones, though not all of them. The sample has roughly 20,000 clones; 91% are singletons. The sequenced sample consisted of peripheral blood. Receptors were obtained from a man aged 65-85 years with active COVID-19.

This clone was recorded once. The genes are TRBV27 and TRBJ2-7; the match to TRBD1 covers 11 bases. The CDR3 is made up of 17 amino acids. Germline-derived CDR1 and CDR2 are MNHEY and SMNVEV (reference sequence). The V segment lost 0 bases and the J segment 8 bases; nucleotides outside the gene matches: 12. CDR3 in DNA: TGTGCCAGCAGTTTATCGGGTCCGGACAGGGGGCCGACTCAGCAGTACTTC. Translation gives CASSLSGPDRGPTQQYF.

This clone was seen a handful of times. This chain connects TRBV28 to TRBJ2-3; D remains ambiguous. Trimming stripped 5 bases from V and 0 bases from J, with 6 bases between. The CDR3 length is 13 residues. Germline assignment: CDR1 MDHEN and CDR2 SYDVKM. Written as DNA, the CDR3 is TGTGCCAGCAGTCCCCCTAGCACAGATACGCAGTATTTT. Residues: CASSPPSTDTQYF.

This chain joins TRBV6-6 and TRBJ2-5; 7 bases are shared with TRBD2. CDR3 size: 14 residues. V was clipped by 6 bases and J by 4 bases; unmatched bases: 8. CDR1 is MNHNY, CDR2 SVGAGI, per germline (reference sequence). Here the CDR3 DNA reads TGTGCCAGCAGGGAGACTAGCCGTGGAGAGACCCAGTACTTC. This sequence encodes CASRETSRGETQYF.

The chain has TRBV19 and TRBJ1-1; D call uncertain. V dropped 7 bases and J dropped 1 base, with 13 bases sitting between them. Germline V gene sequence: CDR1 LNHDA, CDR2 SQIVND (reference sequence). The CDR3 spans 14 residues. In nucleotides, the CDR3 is TGTGCCAGTACCCTCGCCGGGAGGAACACTGAAGCTTTCTTT. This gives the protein CASTLAGRNTEAFF.

For the CDR3, the DNA is TGTGCCAGCAGTAGGACAGGGGTAGATACGCAGTATTTT. Amino acid sequence: CASSRTGVDTQYF. The rearrangement uses TRBV6-2 or TRBV6-3 and TRBJ2-3; 9 bases align to TRBD1. From germline, CDR1 is MNHEY and CDR2 SVGEGT. This CDR3 comprises 13 residues. The V and J ends lost 5 bases and 5 bases, in that order; junction bases with no gene match: 2.

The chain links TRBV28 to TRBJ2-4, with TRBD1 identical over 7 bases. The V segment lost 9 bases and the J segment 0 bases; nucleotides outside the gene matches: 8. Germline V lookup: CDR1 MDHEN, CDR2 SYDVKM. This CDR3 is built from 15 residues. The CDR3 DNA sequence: TGTGCCAGTAGGACAGGTTCACTAGCCAAAAACATTCAGTACTTC. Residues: CASRTGSLAKNIQYF.

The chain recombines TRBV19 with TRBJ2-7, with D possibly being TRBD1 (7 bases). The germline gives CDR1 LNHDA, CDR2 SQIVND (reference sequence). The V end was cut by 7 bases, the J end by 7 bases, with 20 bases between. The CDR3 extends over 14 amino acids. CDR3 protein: CASMGQGGLGEQYF. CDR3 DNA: TGTGCCAGTATGGGGCAGGGGGGCCTTGGAGAGCAGTACTTC. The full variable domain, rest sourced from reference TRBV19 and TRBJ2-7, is DGGITQSPKYLFRKEGQNVTLSCEQNLNHDAMYWYRQDPGQGLRLIYYSQIVNDFQKGDIAEGYSVSREKKESFPLTVTSAQKNPTAFYLCASMGQGGLGEQYFGPGTRLTVT.

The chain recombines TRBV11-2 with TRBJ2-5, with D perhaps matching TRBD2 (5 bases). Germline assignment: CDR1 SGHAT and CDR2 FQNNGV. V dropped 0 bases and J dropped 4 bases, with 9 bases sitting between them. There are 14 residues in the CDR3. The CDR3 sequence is CASSLDLTIETQYF. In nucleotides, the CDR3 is TGTGCCAGCAGCTTAGATCTGACTATAGAGACCCAGTACTTC.

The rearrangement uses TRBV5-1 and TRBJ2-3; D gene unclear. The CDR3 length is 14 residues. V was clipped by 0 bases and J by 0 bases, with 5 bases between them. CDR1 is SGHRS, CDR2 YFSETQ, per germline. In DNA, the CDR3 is TGCGCCAGCAGCTTGGTGCAGAGCACAGATACGCAGTATTTT. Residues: CASSLVQSTDTQYF.

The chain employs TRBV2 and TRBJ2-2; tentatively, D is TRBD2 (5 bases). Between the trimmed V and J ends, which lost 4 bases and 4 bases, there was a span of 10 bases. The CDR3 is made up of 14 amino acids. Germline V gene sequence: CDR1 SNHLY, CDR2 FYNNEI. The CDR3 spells CASSVSEGTGELFF. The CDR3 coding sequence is TGTGCCAGCAGTGTCTCAGAGGGCACCGGGGAGCTGTTTTTT.

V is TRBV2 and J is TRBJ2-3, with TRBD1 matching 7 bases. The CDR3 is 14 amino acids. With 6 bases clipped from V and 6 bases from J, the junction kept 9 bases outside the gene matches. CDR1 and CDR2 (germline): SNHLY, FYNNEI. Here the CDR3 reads CASRGQELTDTQYF. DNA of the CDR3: TGTGCCAGCAGAGGACAGGAATTGACTGATACGCAGTATTTT.

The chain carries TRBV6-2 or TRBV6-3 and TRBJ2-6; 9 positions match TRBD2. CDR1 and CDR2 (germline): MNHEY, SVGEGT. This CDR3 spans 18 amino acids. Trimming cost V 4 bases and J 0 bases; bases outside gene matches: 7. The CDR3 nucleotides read TGTGCCAGCAGTTCCCTAGCGGGACCATACTCTGGGGCCAACGTCCTGACTTTC. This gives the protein CASSSLAGPYSGANVLTF.

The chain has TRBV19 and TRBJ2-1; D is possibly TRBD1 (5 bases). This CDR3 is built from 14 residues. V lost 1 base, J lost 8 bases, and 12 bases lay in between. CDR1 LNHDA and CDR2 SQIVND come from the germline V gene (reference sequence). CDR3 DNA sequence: TGTGCCAGTAGTATAGTGGGGCTTAGGGATGAGCAGTTCTTC. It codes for CASSIVGLRDEQFF.

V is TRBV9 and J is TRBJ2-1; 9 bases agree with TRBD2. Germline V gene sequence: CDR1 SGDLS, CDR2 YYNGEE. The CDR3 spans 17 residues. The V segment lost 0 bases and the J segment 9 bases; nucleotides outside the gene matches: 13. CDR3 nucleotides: TGTGCCAGCAGCGTAGGGGCGGGGGGGAGATGGGTCGGTGAGCAGTTCTTC. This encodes CASSVGAGGRWVGEQFF. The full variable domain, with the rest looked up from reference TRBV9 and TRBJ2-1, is DSGVTQTPKHLITATGQRVTLRCSPRSGDLSVYWYQQSLDQGLQFLIQYYNGEERAKGNILERFSAQQFPDLHSELNLSSLELGDSALYFCASSVGAGGRWVGEQFFGPGTRLTVL.

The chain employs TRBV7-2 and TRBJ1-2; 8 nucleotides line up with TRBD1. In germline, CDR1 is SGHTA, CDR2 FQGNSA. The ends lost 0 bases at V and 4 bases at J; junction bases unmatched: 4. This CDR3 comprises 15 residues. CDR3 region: CASSLAQQGVYGYTF. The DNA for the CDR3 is TGTGCCAGCAGCTTAGCGCAACAGGGGGTCTATGGCTACACCTTC. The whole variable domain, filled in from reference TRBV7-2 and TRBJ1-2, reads GAGVSQSPSNKVTEKGKDVELRCDPISGHTALYWYRQSLGQGLEFLIYFQGNSAPDKSGLPSDRFSAERTGGSVSTLTIQRTQQEDSAVYLCASSLAQQGVYGYTFGSGTRLTVV.

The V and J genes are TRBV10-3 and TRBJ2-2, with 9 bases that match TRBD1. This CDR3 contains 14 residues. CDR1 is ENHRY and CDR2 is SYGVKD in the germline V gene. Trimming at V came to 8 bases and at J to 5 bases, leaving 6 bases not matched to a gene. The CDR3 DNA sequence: TGTGCCATCGCAACCGGGACAGGGACCGGGGAGCTGTTTTTT. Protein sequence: CAIATGTGTGELFF.

The CDR3 spells CASSLGYYEQYF. Written as DNA, the CDR3 is TGCGCCAGCAGCTTGGGCTACTACGAGCAGTACTTC. The V call is TRBV5-1, the J call TRBJ2-7; D unclear. CDR3 size: 12 residues. Germline loops: CDR1 SGHRS, CDR2 YFSETQ. The germline V and J ends were trimmed by 0 bases and 3 bases, with 4 bases remaining between them.

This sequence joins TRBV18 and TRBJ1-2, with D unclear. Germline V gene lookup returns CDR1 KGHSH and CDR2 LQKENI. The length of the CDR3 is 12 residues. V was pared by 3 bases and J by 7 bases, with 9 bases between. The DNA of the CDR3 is TGTGCCAGCTCACCCCGACTTGGTGGCTACACCTTC. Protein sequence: CASSPRLGGYTF.

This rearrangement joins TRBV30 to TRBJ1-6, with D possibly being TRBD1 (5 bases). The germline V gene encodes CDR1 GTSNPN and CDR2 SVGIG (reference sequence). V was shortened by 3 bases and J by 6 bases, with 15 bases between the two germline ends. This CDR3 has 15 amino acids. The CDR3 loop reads CAWRYWGFGNSPLHF. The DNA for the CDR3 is TGTGCCTGGAGATACTGGGGCTTCGGTAATTCACCCCTCCACTTT.

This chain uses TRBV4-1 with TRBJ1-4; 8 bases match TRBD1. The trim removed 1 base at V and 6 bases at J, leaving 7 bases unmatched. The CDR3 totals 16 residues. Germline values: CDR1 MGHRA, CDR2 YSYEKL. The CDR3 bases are TGCGCCAGCAGCCAAGGACCAGGGGGCGGGGATGAAAAACTGTTTTTT. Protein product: CASSQGPGGGDEKLFF.

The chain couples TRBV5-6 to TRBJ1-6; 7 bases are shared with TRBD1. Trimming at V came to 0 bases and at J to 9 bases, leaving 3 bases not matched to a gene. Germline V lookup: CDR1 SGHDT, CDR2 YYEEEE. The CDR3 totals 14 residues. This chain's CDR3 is CASSLAGQLSPLHF. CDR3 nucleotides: TGTGCCAGCAGCTTGGCGGGACAGCTTTCACCCCTCCACTTT.

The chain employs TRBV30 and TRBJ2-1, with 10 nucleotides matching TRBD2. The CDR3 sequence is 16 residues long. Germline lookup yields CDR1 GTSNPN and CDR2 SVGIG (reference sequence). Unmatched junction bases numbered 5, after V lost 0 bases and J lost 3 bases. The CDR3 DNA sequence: TGTGCCTGGAGTGTCCGCCTAGCGGGAGTCTACAATGAGCAGTTCTTC. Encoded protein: CAWSVRLAGVYNEQFF.